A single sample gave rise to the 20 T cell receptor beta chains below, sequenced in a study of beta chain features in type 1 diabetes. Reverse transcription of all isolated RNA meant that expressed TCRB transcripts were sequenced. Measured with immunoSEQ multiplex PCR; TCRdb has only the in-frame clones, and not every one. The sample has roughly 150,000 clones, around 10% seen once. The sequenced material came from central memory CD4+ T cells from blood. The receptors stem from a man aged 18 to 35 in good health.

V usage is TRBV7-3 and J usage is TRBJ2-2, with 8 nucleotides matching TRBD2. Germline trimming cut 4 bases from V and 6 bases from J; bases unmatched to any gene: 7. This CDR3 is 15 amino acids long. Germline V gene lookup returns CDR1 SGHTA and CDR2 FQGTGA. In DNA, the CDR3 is TGTGCCAGCAGCTCGAGGGGACTAGGCCCCGGGGAGCTGTTTTTT. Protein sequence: CASSSRGLGPGELFF.

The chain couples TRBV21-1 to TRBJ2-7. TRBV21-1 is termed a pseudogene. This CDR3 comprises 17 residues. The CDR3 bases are TGTGCCAGCAGCATATGCCGCCGGGACCTATACTCCTACGAGCAGTACTTC. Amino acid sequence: CASSICRRDLYSYEQYF.

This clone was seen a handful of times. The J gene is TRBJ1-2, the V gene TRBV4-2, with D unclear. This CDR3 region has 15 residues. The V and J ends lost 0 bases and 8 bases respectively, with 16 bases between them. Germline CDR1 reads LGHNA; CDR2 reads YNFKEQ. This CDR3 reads CASSQDWGGNYGYTF. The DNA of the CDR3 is TGTGCCAGCAGCCAAGATTGGGGAGGTAATTACGGCTACACCTTC.

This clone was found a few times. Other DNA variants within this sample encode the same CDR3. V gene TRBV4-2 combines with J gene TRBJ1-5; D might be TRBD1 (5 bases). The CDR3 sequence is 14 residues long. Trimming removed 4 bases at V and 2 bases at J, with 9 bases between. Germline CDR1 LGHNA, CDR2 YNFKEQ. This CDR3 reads CASSPGTGNQPQHF. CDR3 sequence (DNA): TGTGCCAGCAGCCCCGGGACTGGCAATCAGCCCCAGCATTTT.

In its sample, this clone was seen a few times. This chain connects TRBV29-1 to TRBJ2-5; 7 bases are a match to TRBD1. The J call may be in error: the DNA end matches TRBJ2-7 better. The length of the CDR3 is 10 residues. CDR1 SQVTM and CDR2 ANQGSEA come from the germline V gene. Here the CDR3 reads CSVYRGEQYF. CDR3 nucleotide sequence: TGCAGCGTCTACAGGGGCGAGCAGTACTTC.

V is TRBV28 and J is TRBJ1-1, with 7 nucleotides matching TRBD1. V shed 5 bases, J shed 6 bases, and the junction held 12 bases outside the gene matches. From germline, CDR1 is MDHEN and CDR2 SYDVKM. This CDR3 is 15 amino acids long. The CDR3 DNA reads TGTGCCAGCAGTAACCCGGACAGGCCAGGGCCTGAAGCTTTCTTT. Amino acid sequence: CASSNPDRPGPEAFF.

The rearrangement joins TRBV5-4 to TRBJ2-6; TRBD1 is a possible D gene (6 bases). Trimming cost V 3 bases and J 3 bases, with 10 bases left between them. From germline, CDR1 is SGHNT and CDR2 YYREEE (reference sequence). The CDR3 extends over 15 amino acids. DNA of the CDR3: TGTGCCAGCAGCTCGTACAGGGTTGGGGCCAACGTCCTGACTTTC. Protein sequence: CASSSYRVGANVLTF.

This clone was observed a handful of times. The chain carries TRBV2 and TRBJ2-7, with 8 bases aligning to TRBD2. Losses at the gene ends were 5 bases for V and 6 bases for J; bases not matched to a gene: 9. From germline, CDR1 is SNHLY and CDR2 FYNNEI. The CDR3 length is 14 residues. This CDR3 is CASSSGRGVAEQYF. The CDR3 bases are TGTGCCAGCAGTAGCGGGAGAGGGGTGGCCGAGCAGTACTTC.

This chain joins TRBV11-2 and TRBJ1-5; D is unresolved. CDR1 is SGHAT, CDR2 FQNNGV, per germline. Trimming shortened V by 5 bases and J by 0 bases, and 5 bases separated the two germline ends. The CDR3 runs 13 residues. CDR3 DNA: TGTGCCAGCAGCCGTAATAGCAATCAGCCCCAGCATTTT. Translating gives CASSRNSNQPQHF.

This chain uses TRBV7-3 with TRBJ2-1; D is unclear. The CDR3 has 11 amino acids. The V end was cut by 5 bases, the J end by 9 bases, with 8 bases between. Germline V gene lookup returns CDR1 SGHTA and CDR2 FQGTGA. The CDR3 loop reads CASSLLVEQFF. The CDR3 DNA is TGTGCCAGCAGCCTTCTAGTTGAGCAGTTCTTC.

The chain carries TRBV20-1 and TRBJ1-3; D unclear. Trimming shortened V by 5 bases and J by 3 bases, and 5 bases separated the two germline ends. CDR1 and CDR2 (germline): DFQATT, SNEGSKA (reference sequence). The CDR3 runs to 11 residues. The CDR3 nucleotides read TGCAGTGCTGAGGGTGGAAACACCATATATTTT. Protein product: CSAEGGNTIYF.

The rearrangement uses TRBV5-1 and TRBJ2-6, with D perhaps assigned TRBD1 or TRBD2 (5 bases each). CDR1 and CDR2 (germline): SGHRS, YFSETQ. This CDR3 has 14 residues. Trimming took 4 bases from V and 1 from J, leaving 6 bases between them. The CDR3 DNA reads TGCGCCAGCAGCGAGGGGTCTGGGGCCAACGTCCTGACTTTC. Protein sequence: CASSEGSGANVLTF. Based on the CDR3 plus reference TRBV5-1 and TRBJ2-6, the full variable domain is KAGVTQTPRYLIKTRGQQVTLSCSPISGHRSVSWYQQTPGQGLQFLFEYFSETQRNKGNFPGRFSGRQFSNSRSEMNVSTLELGDSALYLCASSEGSGANVLTFGAGSRLTVL.

The CDR3 loop reads CASSYRTNNEKLFF. The CDR3 bases are TGTGCCAGCAGTTACCGGACAAATAATGAAAAACTGTTTTTT. The genes are TRBV6-5 and TRBJ1-4, with a tentative D call TRBD1 (5 bases). The CDR3 is made up of 14 amino acids. V lost 2 bases, J lost 4 bases, and 8 bases lay in between. Germline CDR1 and CDR2: MNHEY and SVGAGI.

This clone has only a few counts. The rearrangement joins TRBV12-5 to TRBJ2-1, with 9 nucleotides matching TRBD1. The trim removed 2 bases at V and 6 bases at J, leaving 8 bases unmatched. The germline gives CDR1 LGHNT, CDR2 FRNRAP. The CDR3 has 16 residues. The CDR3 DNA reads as TGTGCTAGTGGTTTGTCTAACGGACAGGGGAGCAATGAGCAGTTCTTC. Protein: CASGLSNGQGSNEQFF.

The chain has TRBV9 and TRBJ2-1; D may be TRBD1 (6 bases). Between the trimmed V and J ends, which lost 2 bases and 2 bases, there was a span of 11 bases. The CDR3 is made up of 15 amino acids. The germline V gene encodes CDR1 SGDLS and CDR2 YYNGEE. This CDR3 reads CASSVTGTTYNEQFF. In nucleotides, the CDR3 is TGTGCCAGCAGCGTTACCGGGACAACCTACAATGAGCAGTTCTTC.

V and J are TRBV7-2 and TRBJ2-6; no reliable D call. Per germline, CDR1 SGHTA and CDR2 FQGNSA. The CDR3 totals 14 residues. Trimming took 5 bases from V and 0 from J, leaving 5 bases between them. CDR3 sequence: CASSTRSGANVLTF. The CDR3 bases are TGTGCCAGCAGCACGCGCTCTGGGGCCAACGTCCTGACTTTC. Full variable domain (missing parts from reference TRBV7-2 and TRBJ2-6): GAGVSQSPSNKVTEKGKDVELRCDPISGHTALYWYRQSLGQGLEFLIYFQGNSAPDKSGLPSDRFSAERTGGSVSTLTIQRTQQEDSAVYLCASSTRSGANVLTFGAGSRLTVL.

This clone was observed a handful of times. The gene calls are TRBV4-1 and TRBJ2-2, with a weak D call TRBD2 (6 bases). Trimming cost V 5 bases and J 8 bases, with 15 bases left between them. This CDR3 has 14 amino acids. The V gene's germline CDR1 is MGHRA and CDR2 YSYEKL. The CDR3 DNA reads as TGCGCCAGCAGCAGACTAGGATTAAGAGGGGAGCTGTTTTTT. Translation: CASSRLGLRGELFF.

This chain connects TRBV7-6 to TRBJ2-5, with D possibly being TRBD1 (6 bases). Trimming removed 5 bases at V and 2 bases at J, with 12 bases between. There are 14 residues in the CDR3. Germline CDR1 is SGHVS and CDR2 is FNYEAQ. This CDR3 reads CASSEWTAQETQYF. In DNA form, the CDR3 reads TGTGCCAGCAGCGAATGGACAGCACAAGAGACCCAGTACTTC.

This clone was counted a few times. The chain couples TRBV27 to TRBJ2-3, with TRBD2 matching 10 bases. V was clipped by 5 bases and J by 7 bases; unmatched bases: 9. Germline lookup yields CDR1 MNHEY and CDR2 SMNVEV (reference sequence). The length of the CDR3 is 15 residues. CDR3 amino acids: CASSPSGGAAYTQYF. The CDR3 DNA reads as TGTGCCAGCAGTCCAAGCGGGGGGGCTGCTTATACGCAGTATTTT.

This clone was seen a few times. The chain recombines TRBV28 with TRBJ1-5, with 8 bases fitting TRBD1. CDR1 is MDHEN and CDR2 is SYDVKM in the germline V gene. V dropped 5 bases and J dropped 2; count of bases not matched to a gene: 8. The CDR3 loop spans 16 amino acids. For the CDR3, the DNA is TGTGCCAGCAGTACGAGACAGGGGAGTCGCAATCAGCCCCAGCATTTT. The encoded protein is CASSTRQGSRNQPQHF.